This TCR beta chain originates from a study of blood T cell repertoires in COVID-19. Across the whole study: Material from acute and convalescent COVID-19 was sourced from the United States, Italy and Spain.

CDR1 is ENHRY and CDR2 is SYGVKD in the germline V gene. The ends lost 6 bases at V and 4 bases at J; junction bases unmatched: 8. The length of the CDR3 is 14 residues. Assay used: immunoSEQ multiplex PCR; TCRdb lists only in-frame clones, some missing. This sample carries tens of thousands of clones, over 80% of them seen once, and the ten largest clones take 15% to 20%. This clonotype originated in a woman aged 80 or over with active or convalescent COVID-19. The specimen sequenced was peripheral blood. The chain uses TRBV10-3 and TRBJ2-7, with TRBD1 matching 8 bases. The CDR3 region has the DNA TGTGCCATCAGACCCGGACAGGGAATATACGAGCAGTACTTC. This translates into CAIRPGQGIYEQYF.